Below are 16 T cell receptor beta chains sequenced from a single sample in a study of glioma-infiltrating T cells listed by TCRdb under 2016. TCRdb lists the instrument as Illumina MiSeq. The iRepertoire nested amplicon-rescue multiplex PCR (arm-PCR) platform was used to amplify TCR alpha and beta CDR3 regions from RNA. TCRdb applied fastp at Q25 and MiXCR to the public reads, then kept only in-frame beta chains. Each record represents a unique CDR3 protein, reported with the most common genes and DNA among its rows. The sample table contains 160,000 or so distinct CDR3 sequences; only one count was recorded for more than 35% of them. Together, the top ten hold around 5% of the sample. The specimen sequenced was glioma tissue, nonneoplastic brain tissue, or PBMCs (not recorded which). The receptors originated from a human donor with low-grade glioma or glioblastoma, undergoing nonglioma brain surgery, or in good health (not recorded which).

This clonotype has just one count. A read error may explain this, as a much larger clone is one base away. This chain joins TRBV28 and TRBJ1-3, with D perhaps TRBD1 (6 bases). V was cut by 2 bases and J by 0 bases, with 11 bases left in between. This CDR3 has 16 residues. CDR1 and CDR2 (germline): MDHEN, SYDVKM. The CDR3 loop is CASSLKGTYSGNTIYF. CDR3 nucleotide sequence: TGTGCCAGCAGTTTAAAAGGGACATACTCTGGAAACACCATATATTTT. Using reference TRBV28 and TRBJ1-3 for the parts outside the CDR3, the full variable domain is DVKVTQSSRYLVKRTGEKVFLECVQDMDHENMFWYRQDPGLGLRLIYFSYDVKMKEKGDIPEGYSVSREKKERFSLILESASTNQTSMYLCASSLKGTYSGNTIYFGEGSWLTVV.

At least ten counts were recorded for this clonotype. V is TRBV6-1 and J is TRBJ2-7; TRBD1 aligns across 7 bases. This CDR3 spans 14 amino acids. Losses at the gene ends were 6 bases for V and 6 bases for J; bases not matched to a gene: 11. In germline, CDR1 is MNHNS, CDR2 SASEGT. Here the CDR3 reads CASRIRQGGAEQYF. The CDR3 DNA reads TGTGCCAGCAGGATCCGACAGGGTGGGGCCGAGCAGTACTTC.

The V and J genes are TRBV29-1 and TRBJ1-1, with D uncertain. Germline V gene data show CDR1 as SQVTM and CDR2 as ANQGSEA. Between the trimmed V and J ends, which lost 7 bases and 0 bases, there was a span of 12 bases. CDR3 length: 13 residues. The CDR3 loop is CSGSAGVNTEAFF. CDR3 DNA sequence: TGCAGCGGGTCGGCAGGAGTGAACACTGAAGCTTTCTTT.

As for this clonotype: Since a much larger clone is just one base distant, this may be a read error. The chain has TRBV3-1 and TRBJ2-5; D not resolved. Germline assignment: CDR1 LGHDT and CDR2 YNNKEL (reference sequence). The CDR3 sequence is 14 residues long. Trimming cost V 4 bases and J 2 bases, with 11 bases left between them. The CDR3: CASSRDSAQETQYF. CDR3 sequence (DNA): TGTGCCAGCAGCCGAGATTCAGCTCAAGAGACCCAGTACTTC.

Turning to this clonotype: A much bigger clone sits one base away, suggesting this may be a read error. The genes are TRBV24-1 and TRBJ1-2; D ambiguous. The CDR3 consists of 12 residues. Germline V CDR1 and CDR2: KGHDR, SFDVKD. CDR3 coding DNA: TGTGCCACCAGTTATTTAAAGACGCGCTACACCTTC. Translation gives CATSYLKTRYTF.

This clonotype appeared many times. This rearrangement joins TRBV7-9 to TRBJ2-1; D unresolved. V dropped 1 base and J dropped 6 bases, with 4 bases sitting between them. Germline CDR1 SEHNR, CDR2 FQNEAQ (reference sequence). This CDR3 region has 12 residues. The chain's CDR3 is CASSLVSNEQFF. The CDR3, as DNA: TGTGCCAGCAGCTTAGTGAGCAATGAGCAGTTCTTC.

In this sample, this clonotype turned up a few times. The chain employs TRBV14 and TRBJ2-2; 11 nucleotides line up with TRBD1. The CDR3 is 15 amino acids. Germline-derived CDR1 and CDR2 are SGHDN and FVKESK. The V gene end was trimmed by 6 bases and the J gene end by 4 bases; junction bases not matched to a gene: 4. CDR3: CASRGTGGITGELFF. CDR3 nucleotides: TGTGCCAGCAGAGGGACAGGGGGAATCACCGGGGAGCTGTTTTTT.

Concerning this clonotype: A much larger clone differs from this one at a single base, so this may be a read error. V and J are TRBV2 and TRBJ2-7; D is undetermined. Trimming cost V 0 bases and J 6 bases, with 9 bases left between them. CDR1 is SNHLY and CDR2 is FYNNEI in the germline V gene. The CDR3 has 13 residues. As DNA, the CDR3 is TGTGCCAGCAGTGAAGCCCCTCGAGGCGAGCAGTACTTC. Translating gives CASSEAPRGEQYF.

As regards this clonotype: A much bigger clone sits one base away, suggesting this may be a read error. The chain combines TRBV6-6 with TRBJ2-2; 9 nucleotides align to TRBD1. This CDR3 comprises 13 residues. Germline trimming cut 8 bases from V and 7 bases from J; bases unmatched to any gene: 5. Germline CDR1 MNHNY, CDR2 SVGAGI (reference sequence). The CDR3 DNA reads TGTGCCAGCGGGGACAGGGCTATCGGGGAGCTGTTTTTT. It specifies CASGDRAIGELFF.

The genes are TRBV30 and TRBJ2-7; D assignment may be TRBD1 or TRBD2 (5 bases each). The CDR3 consists of 12 residues. The V end was cut by 8 bases, the J end by 5 bases, with 16 bases between. The germline gives CDR1 GTSNPN, CDR2 SVGIG (reference sequence). CDR3 sequence (DNA): TGTGCCAGCGGCAGGGAATTGCACGAGCAGTACTTC. Encoded protein: CASGRELHEQYF.

This chain joins TRBV12-5 and TRBJ2-3; the D is unclear. The germline gives CDR1 LGHNT, CDR2 FRNRAP. The CDR3 has 12 amino acids. Trimming took 1 base from V and 3 from J, leaving 2 bases between them. The CDR3 spells CASGLETDTQYF. The CDR3 DNA reads as TGTGCTAGTGGTTTGGAAACAGATACGCAGTATTTT.

At least ten counts were recorded for this clonotype. The gene calls are TRBV6-6 and TRBJ2-1; D is unclear. This CDR3 is built from 14 residues. V shed 0 bases and J shed 3 bases, with 6 bases lying between them. The germline CDR1 and CDR2 sequences are MNHNY and SVGAGI (reference sequence). CDR3 loop: CASSYSMGYNEQFF. The CDR3 nucleotides are TGTGCCAGCAGTTACTCGATGGGCTACAATGAGCAGTTCTTC.

In regard to this clonotype: A junction end diverges from the germline sequence, so it may reflect a read error. The chain carries TRBV27 and TRBJ1-2; TRBD1 aligns across 7 bases. This CDR3 contains 14 residues. The germline gives CDR1 MNHEY, CDR2 SMNVEV (reference sequence). This chain's CDR3 is CASKKQGRDYGYGF. CDR3 nucleotide sequence: TGTGCCAGCAAAAAACAGGGGAGGGACTATGGCTACGGCTTC.

The chain joins TRBV19 to TRBJ2-5; no firm D call. The CDR3 length is 12 residues. V lost 8 bases, J lost 2 bases, and 9 bases lay in between. Looked up from germline, CDR1 is LNHDA and CDR2 is SQIVND (reference sequence). The CDR3 DNA is TGTGCCAGTGCGGCTGATCAAGAGACCCAGTACTTC. Translation: CASAADQETQYF.

The chain carries TRBV20-1 and TRBJ2-5; possible D gene TRBD1, 5 bases. The CDR3 length is 16 residues. V shed 6 bases and J shed 1 base, with 21 bases lying between them. The germline CDR1 and CDR2 sequences are DFQATT and SNEGSKA (reference sequence). The CDR3 sequence: CSAPGFQGSGQETQYF. The CDR3 DNA reads as TGCAGTGCCCCCGGTTTTCAGGGTAGTGGCCAAGAGACCCAGTACTTC.

Details on this clonotype: Given a much more abundant clone one base away, this may be a read error. This chain links TRBV20-1 with TRBJ2-1, with 7 bases lining up with TRBD2. CDR3 length: 14 amino acids. Germline V CDR1 and CDR2: DFQATT, SNEGSKA (reference sequence). Trimming at V came to 6 bases and at J to 4 bases, leaving 9 bases not matched to a gene. CDR3 nucleotides: TGCAGTGCCGACGGGACTAACGTATACAATGAGCAGTTCTTC. Amino acids: CSADGTNVYNEQFF.